This T cell receptor beta chain was identified in a study of Graves' ophthalmopathy and Graves' hyperthyroidism. At the level of the study: Peripheral blood collection took place at initial diagnosis, before any treatment. Findings of the study overall: Blood also held most thyroid clonotypes expanded above 0.001 frequency.

For this clonotype: The antigen remains undetermined.

RNA transcripts provided the template for amplifying TCR beta CDR3 regions. Investigators did first-round RT-PCR with HTBI primers, then second-round multiplex PCR. TCRdb fed the multiplex PCR reads into MiXCR, producing one record per CDR3 protein. The sample contains about 740,000 distinct CDR3 sequences, 40% of which appear only once. None of the included patients had other autoimmune diseases, uncontrolled infections, pregnancy or lactation, as these led to exclusion. The evidence that diagnosis relied on was clinical symptoms, serum thyroxine, TRAb, thyroid ultrasound and orbital computed tomography. The sequence came from an adult man with Graves' ophthalmopathy. The sample consisted of peripheral blood.

CDR3 amino acids: CASSLARSQSGSRADTQYF. CDR3 sequence (DNA): TGTGCCAGCAGCTTAGCGCGCTCTCAAAGCGGGAGCAGAGCAGATACGCAGTATTTT. The rearrangement links TRBV7-9 to TRBJ2-3; 8 nucleotides line up with TRBD2. Germline V gives CDR1 SEHNR, CDR2 FQNEAQ (reference sequence). The CDR3 spans 19 residues. Trimming cost V 0 bases and J 4 bases; bases outside gene matches: 15.